At least ten counts were recorded for the clone carrying this T cell receptor beta chain. In a library made to pick up alpha chains, this beta chain is a stray read with a size that means little. Described time point: blood taken at disease recurrence. Whole RNA was taken from tumor, nontumor lung or frozen PBMC; it was then sequenced unsorted. V lost 1 base, J lost 5 bases, and 15 bases stayed unmatched. This CDR3 region has 19 residues. These data are taken from a study of spatial heterogeneity in lung cancer. At the level of the study: Certain blood samples were drawn at disease recurrence; the median time to first recurrence was approximately 330 days. Each time, sequencing found more beta-chain sequences than alpha-chain sequences. The average count in raw reads for each unique TCR and UMI combination exceeded 8.5 appearances.

The study tagged each TCR cDNA molecule with a unique molecular identifier. TCRdb reprocessed the 5' RACE reads via MiXCR and lists one record per CDR3 protein. The sample has approximately 9,700 distinct CDR3 sequences, around 3.9% seen once. V is TRBV12-3 or TRBV12-4 and J is TRBJ1-5, with 9 nucleotides matching TRBD1. The sample in question was PBMCs, obtained at recurrence. The source of this sequence is a female donor with early-stage non-small cell lung cancer. DNA of the CDR3: TGTGCCAGCAGTTTAGGGGGAACATTTGGACAGGGGTGGGATCAGCCCCAGCATTTT. This sequence encodes CASSLGGTFGQGWDQPQHF.